These 17 T cell receptor beta chains came from one sample sequenced in a study of Graves' ophthalmopathy and Graves' hyperthyroidism. Beta-chain TCR CDR3 regions were amplified from RNA transcripts. HTBI primers were employed in first-round RT-PCR, then a second-round multiplex PCR followed. MiXCR was run by TCRdb on the multiplex PCR reads, yielding one entry per CDR3 protein. The sample holds 400,000 or so distinct CDR3 sequences; about a sixth are singletons and the top ten take approximately 2.4%. Sample: peripheral blood. The receptors here all came from an adult woman with stable Graves' hyperthyroidism.

The sample holds many counts of this clonotype. Sequence at one end of the junction differs from germline and may be a read error. This chain connects TRBV7-2 to TRBJ2-7; 11 bases fit TRBD2. Germline values: CDR1 SGHTA, CDR2 FQGNSA. The CDR3 runs 14 residues. CDR3 region: CASSVAGGLNEQYF. The DNA of the CDR3 is TGTGCCAGCAGCGTAGCGGGAGGGCTTAACGAGCAGTACTTC.

This clonotype appeared many times. The chain combines TRBV6-1 with TRBJ2-7; no clear D gene. Germline V gene sequence: CDR1 MNHNS, CDR2 SASEGT. The CDR3 contains 13 residues. Trimming removed 8 bases from V and 0 bases from J, with 11 bases in between. CDR3 DNA sequence: TGTGCCAGCGTCACAACAAGCTCCTACGAGCAGTACTTC. Translating it yields CASVTTSSYEQYF.

In its sample, this clonotype was seen a few times. The chain recombines TRBV11-1 with TRBJ1-1, with no clear D. CDR1 is SGHAT, CDR2 FQDESV, per germline (reference sequence). Trimming cost V 2 bases and J 1 base, with 8 bases left between them. There are 14 residues in the CDR3. CDR3 DNA sequence: TGTGCCAGCAGCTTAATGGACGGGAACACTGAAGCTTTCTTT. It is translated as CASSLMDGNTEAFF.

The J gene is TRBJ1-1, the V gene TRBV11-2; D unresolved. The CDR3 is 13 amino acids. V dropped 9 bases and J dropped 3 bases, with 14 bases sitting between them. CDR1 SGHAT and CDR2 FQNNGV come from the germline V gene. The CDR3 loop is CASSMREDTEAFF. CDR3 nucleotides: TGTGCCAGTAGCATGCGGGAGGACACTGAAGCTTTCTTT.

This clonotype was seen ten or more times. V gene TRBV20-1 combines with J gene TRBJ2-4, with TRBD1 matching 9 bases. The V gene end was trimmed by 1 base and the J gene end by 10 bases; junction bases not matched to a gene: 5. CDR3 length: 13 residues. Germline-derived CDR1 and CDR2 are DFQATT and SNEGSKA (reference sequence). The CDR3 coding sequence is TGCAGTGCTAGAGGGGGACAGGGCAGAATTCAGTACTTC. Translating it yields CSARGGQGRIQYF.

In this sample, this clonotype turned up many times. The V and J genes are TRBV27 and TRBJ1-6; D gene unclear. V was shortened by 5 bases and J by 9 bases, with 11 bases between the two germline ends. Germline loops: CDR1 MNHEY, CDR2 SMNVEV (reference sequence). This CDR3 is 13 amino acids long. CDR3 residues: CASSVWGTSPLHF. In DNA form, the CDR3 reads TGTGCCAGCAGTGTATGGGGTACTTCACCCCTCCACTTT.

This clonotype appeared many times. The genes are TRBV18 and TRBJ1-1, with D maybe TRBD1 (6 bases). The CDR3 has 16 residues. Germline CDR1 KGHSH, CDR2 LQKENI. V shed 2 bases and J shed 5 bases, with 18 bases lying between them. The DNA for the CDR3 is TGTGCCAGCTCACCAAGGCTGGGGGGCACTAATACTGAAGCTTTCTTT. Translation gives CASSPRLGGTNTEAFF.

This clonotype occurred many times. The chain uses TRBV24-1 and TRBJ2-2; no definite D call. This CDR3 is built from 15 residues. Trimming removed 7 bases from V and 0 bases from J, with 11 bases in between. Germline assignment: CDR1 KGHDR and CDR2 SFDVKD. For the CDR3, the DNA is TGTGCCACCAGCCCCGACACCGCGAACACCGGGGAGCTGTTTTTT. It translates to CATSPDTANTGELFF.

At least ten counts were recorded for this clonotype. This chain links TRBV9 with TRBJ2-2; D is unclear. The CDR3 loop spans 14 amino acids. V lost 0 bases and J 0 bases, leaving 3 bases between the germline ends. Germline CDR1 and CDR2: SGDLS and YYNGEE. This chain's CDR3 is CASSVVPNTGELFF. The CDR3 region has the DNA TGTGCCAGCAGCGTAGTGCCGAACACCGGGGAGCTGTTTTTT.

Of note for this clonotype: Possible read error: a much larger clone is one base away. Lacking the conserved final phenylalanine or tryptophan, this CDR3 likely reflects a read error. The J gene is TRBJ1-2, the V gene TRBV20-1; 7 positions match TRBD1. This CDR3 is built from 13 residues. Trimming at V came to 6 bases and at J to 1 base, leaving 5 bases not matched to a gene. The V gene's germline CDR1 is DFQATT and CDR2 SNEGSKA (reference sequence). The CDR3 sequence: CSAQGQDNYGYTY. CDR3 bases: TGCAGTGCCCAAGGACAGGATAACTATGGCTACACCTAC.

This clonotype was counted at least ten times. This chain links TRBV20-1 with TRBJ1-1; TRBD1 aligns across 11 bases. J gave up 7 bases and V 0 bases, and 7 bases lay outside the gene matches. The germline CDR1 and CDR2 sequences are DFQATT and SNEGSKA (reference sequence). CDR3 length: 15 residues. In nucleotides, the CDR3 is TGCAGTGCTAGAGATCTAGGACAGGGGGCGGGTGAAGCTTTCTTT. Its protein is CSARDLGQGAGEAFF.

This clonotype was seen at least ten times. The V and J genes are TRBV30 and TRBJ2-6; D gene unclear. Trimming left V 0 bases short and J 3 bases short, with 3 bases between. Germline values: CDR1 GTSNPN, CDR2 SVGIG (reference sequence). The CDR3 runs 13 residues. CDR3 sequence reads: CAWSVGGANVLTF. For the CDR3, the DNA is TGTGCCTGGAGTGTAGGTGGGGCCAACGTCCTGACTTTC.

The chain links TRBV19 to TRBJ1-5; weak D call: TRBD1 (6 bases). This CDR3 is built from 15 residues. With 7 bases removed from V and 6 bases from J, the gap between germline ends came to 19 bases. Germline assignment: CDR1 LNHDA and CDR2 SQIVND (reference sequence). Written as DNA, the CDR3 is TGTGCCAGTAAGGGGGAGGGGCCCGGCCGTCAGCCCCAGCATTTT. Amino acids: CASKGEGPGRQPQHF.

This clonotype occurred a few times. The CDR3 end shows no conserved phenylalanine or tryptophan, and so a read error is likely. This sequence joins TRBV10-3 and TRBJ1-1; 7 bases agree with TRBD1. There are 11 residues in the CDR3. J lost 2 bases, V lost 10 bases, and 1 base had no gene match. CDR1 is ENHRY and CDR2 is SYGVKD in the germline V gene. The CDR3 here is CATGGNTEAFI. The DNA for the CDR3 is TGTGCCACAGGGGGAAACACTGAAGCTTTCATT.

This clonotype was recorded many times. This chain joins TRBV6-1 and TRBJ1-5; D possibly corresponds to TRBD1 (6 bases). The CDR3 runs to 14 residues. Per germline, CDR1 MNHNS and CDR2 SASEGT. Trimming took off 1 base at V and 5 bases at J, with 9 bases between the two ends. The DNA for the CDR3 is TGTGCCAGCAGTGAAGTCCAGGGGTATCAGCCCCAGCATTTT. Its protein is CASSEVQGYQPQHF.

This clonotype was counted a few times. The germline gene is not matched at one end of the junction; a read error may be the cause. V and J are TRBV7-8 and TRBJ2-2; D might be TRBD2 (6 bases). Germline CDR1 SGHVS, CDR2 FQNEAQ. The CDR3 contains 18 residues. The CDR3 here is CASRLEEQREDVTGELCF. The DNA for the CDR3 is TGTGCCAGCAGGTTAGAGGAGCAGAGGGAGGATGTTACCGGGGAGCTGTGTTTT. Together with reference TRBV7-8 and TRBJ2-2, the CDR3 gives the full variable domain: GAGVSQSPRYKVAKRGQDVALRCDPISGHVSLFWYQQALGQGPEFLTYFQNEAQLDKSGLPSDRFFAERPEGSVSTLKIQRTQQEDSAVYLCASRLEEQREDVTGELCFGEGSRLTVL.

This clonotype showed up just a few times. The rearrangement links TRBV30 to TRBJ2-7; D is unclear. CDR1 is GTSNPN and CDR2 is SVGIG in the germline V gene (reference sequence). The CDR3 contains 12 residues. V was trimmed by 2 bases and J by 6 bases, leaving 11 bases between them. The CDR3 bases are TGTGCCTGGAGTCTCGGCCTTCTCGAGCAGTACTTC. Its translation: CAWSLGLLEQYF.